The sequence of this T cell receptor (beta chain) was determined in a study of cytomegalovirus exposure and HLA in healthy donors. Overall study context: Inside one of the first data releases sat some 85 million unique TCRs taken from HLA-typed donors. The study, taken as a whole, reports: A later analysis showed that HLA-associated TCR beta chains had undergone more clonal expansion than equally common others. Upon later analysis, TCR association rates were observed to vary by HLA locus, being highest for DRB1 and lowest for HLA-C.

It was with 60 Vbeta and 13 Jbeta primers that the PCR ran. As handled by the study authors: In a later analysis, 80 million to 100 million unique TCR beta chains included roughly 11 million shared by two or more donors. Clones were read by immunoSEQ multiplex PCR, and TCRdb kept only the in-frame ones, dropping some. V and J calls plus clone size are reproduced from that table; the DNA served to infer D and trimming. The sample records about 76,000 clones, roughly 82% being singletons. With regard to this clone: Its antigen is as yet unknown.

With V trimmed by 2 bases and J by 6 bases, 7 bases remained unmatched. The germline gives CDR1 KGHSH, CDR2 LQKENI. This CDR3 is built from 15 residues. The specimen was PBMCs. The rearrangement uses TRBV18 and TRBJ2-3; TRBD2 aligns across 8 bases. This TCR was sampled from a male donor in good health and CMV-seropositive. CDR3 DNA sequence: TGTGCCAGCTCACCAACGGGGGGGACCCGGGATACGCAGTATTTT. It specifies CASSPTGGTRDTQYF.